This T cell receptor (beta chain) was captured by sequencing in a study of Ad26.COV2.S vaccination and SARS-CoV-2 variants. About the study: Participant was drawn from the COV1001 Ad26.COV2.S trial arm. Administration of Ad26.COV2.S was intramuscular, either once or twice 56 days apart.

Overall study findings and caveats: The breadth of spike-specific CD8+ and CD4+ T cell responses after vaccination was reportedly substantial. Relative to placebo recipients, vaccine recipients exhibited elevated spike-specific TCR breadth.

Treatment meaning: over 15 received Ad26.COV2.S at low or high dose, single or two shots; 5 received placebo; per-sample allocation not given. Sampling happened 63 days after the first vaccine or placebo injection. This CDR3 contains 15 residues. Deletions cut 5 bases from V and 3 bases from J, with 17 bases between. Germline values: CDR1 SGHAT, CDR2 FQNNGV. On this clone itself: Antigen: not known.

Clones were sequenced by immunoSEQ multiplex PCR, and TCRdb holds only the in-frame ones, with some missing. The table shows some 450,000 clones, with 90% occurring only once. The source was peripheral blood, collected in a trial of Ad26.COV2.S vaccine versus placebo. This clonotype was sampled from a person between 18 and 60 years old who received the Ad26.COV2.S COVID-19 vaccine or a placebo. This sequence joins TRBV11-2 and TRBJ2-7; the D is unclear. The CDR3 spells CASSPPARTYYEQYF. CDR3 bases: TGTGCCAGCAGCCCCCCGGCTCGGACCTACTACGAGCAGTACTTC.